The 15 T cell receptor beta chains presented below share a single source sample, sequenced in a study of cytotoxic CD8 clonotypes in ibrutinib-treated CLL. Here immunoSEQ multiplex PCR was the method, and the copy in TCRdb shows in-frame clones only, minus some. This sample has approximately 320,000 clones, with roughly two thirds found just once. Sequenced here: PBMCs, sampled after 36 months of ibrutinib treatment. The receptors here all came from a human donor with chronic lymphocytic leukemia.

This clone has more than one count but fewer than ten. CDR3 DNA sequence: TGCGCCAGCAGCCAAGGAGGCGGGTACGAGCAGTACTTC. This sequence encodes CASSQGGGYEQYF. The gene calls are TRBV4-1 and TRBJ2-7; TRBD2 might be the D (5 bases). The CDR3 covers 13 residues. The germline V gene has CDR1 MGHRA and CDR2 YSYEKL. Trimming took 1 base from V and 4 from J, leaving 8 bases between them.

Only a few counts were recorded for this clone. The chain is built from TRBV10-1 and TRBJ2-5; 8 bases are a match to TRBD1. After removal of 6 bases from V and 2 bases from J, the junction contained 2 bases not matched to a gene. The CDR3 contains 13 residues. From germline, CDR1 is WNHNN and CDR2 SYGVQD (reference sequence). For the CDR3, the DNA is TGCGCCAGCAGCGACAGGGGACAAGAGACCCAGTACTTC. It codes for CASSDRGQETQYF.

This clone was picked up one time. The chain joins TRBV7-9 to TRBJ1-2; D possibly corresponds to TRBD1 (6 bases). Germline CDR1 and CDR2: SEHNR and FQNEAQ (reference sequence). This CDR3 comprises 15 residues. V lost 3 bases and J 3 bases, leaving 14 bases between the germline ends. The CDR3 DNA reads TGTGCCAGCAGCTTGGGGCAGGGGTTGGACTATGGCTACACCTTC. Its translation: CASSLGQGLDYGYTF.

The V gene is TRBV7-6, the J gene TRBJ2-2, with 9 bases fitting TRBD2. The CDR3 spans 16 residues. V shed 2 bases and J 6 bases; nucleotides not matched to a gene: 7. CDR1 and CDR2 from the germline V gene are SGHVS and FNYEAQ. Here the CDR3 reads CASSLRTGTSPGELFF. CDR3 nucleotides: TGTGCCAGCAGCTTAAGAACCGGGACTAGCCCCGGGGAGCTGTTTTTT.

CDR3 sequence: CASSIGDRDAYEQYF. CDR3 sequence (DNA): TGTGCCAGTAGTATAGGGGACAGGGACGCCTACGAGCAGTACTTC. The J gene is TRBJ2-7, the V gene TRBV19, with TRBD1 matching 9 bases. CDR3 size: 15 residues. J gave up 2 bases and V 1 base, and 3 bases lay outside the gene matches. CDR1 and CDR2 from the germline V gene are LNHDA and SQIVND (reference sequence).

The rearrangement uses TRBV11-2 and TRBJ1-6; D remains ambiguous. V lost 1 base, J lost 14 bases, and 9 bases lay in between. This CDR3 region has 12 residues. Germline V gene lookup returns CDR1 SGHAT and CDR2 FQNNGV. The CDR3 nucleotides are TGTGCCAGCAGCTTAGTACGGAACGCCCTCCACTTT. Amino acids: CASSLVRNALHF.

This chain uses TRBV6-6 with TRBJ1-2; 9 bases line up with TRBD1. The germline gives CDR1 MNHNY, CDR2 SVGAGI (reference sequence). V was pared by 3 bases and J by 4 bases, with 9 bases of the junction left unmatched. This CDR3 has 16 residues. The CDR3 sequence: CASSYGWDRDLYGYTF. DNA for the CDR3: TGTGCCAGCAGTTATGGCTGGGACAGGGATCTCTATGGCTACACCTTC.

The chain recombines TRBV6-1 with TRBJ2-3; the match to TRBD1 covers 7 bases. CDR1 and CDR2 from the germline V gene are MNHNS and SASEGT. Trimming removed 6 bases from V and 0 bases from J; junction bases left unmatched: 6. This CDR3 is 15 amino acids long. For the CDR3, the DNA is TGTGCCAGCAGGGGACAGCCTGGGAGCACAGATACGCAGTATTTT. Translating gives CASRGQPGSTDTQYF.

CDR3: CASSSEGQGGTDTQYF. CDR3 DNA: TGTGCCAGCAGTTCGGAGGGGCAGGGTGGGACAGATACGCAGTATTTT. The genes are TRBV6-6 and TRBJ2-3, with D possibly TRBD2 on 6 matching bases. CDR1 and CDR2 from the germline V gene are MNHNY and SVGAGI (reference sequence). Deletions cut 4 bases from V and 3 bases from J, with 17 bases between. The CDR3 extends over 16 amino acids.

V and J are TRBV2 and TRBJ2-7; D is possibly TRBD1 (6 bases). From germline, CDR1 is SNHLY and CDR2 FYNNEI. V dropped 4 bases and J dropped 2 bases, with 9 bases sitting between them. The CDR3 totals 13 residues. The CDR3 DNA is TGTGCCAGCAGTGGACAGGAGGCCTACGAGCAGTACTTC. Translating gives CASSGQEAYEQYF.

The chain carries TRBV5-6 and TRBJ2-4; 7 bases fit TRBD1. J lost 3 bases, V lost 5 bases, and 11 bases had no gene match. This CDR3 comprises 16 residues. CDR1 SGHDT and CDR2 YYEEEE come from the germline V gene. The CDR3 sequence is CASSRTGEWSKNIQYF. The CDR3 bases are TGTGCCAGCAGTCGAACAGGGGAATGGAGCAAAAACATTCAGTACTTC. The whole variable domain, filled in from reference TRBV5-6 and TRBJ2-4, reads DAGVTQSPTHLIKTRGQQVTLRCSPKSGHDTVSWYQQALGQGPQFIFQYYEEEERQRGNFPDRFSGHQFPNYSSELNVNALLLGDSALYLCASSRTGEWSKNIQYFGAGTRLSVL.

In regard to this clone: The same CDR3 can be traced to other DNA sequences in this sample. The rearrangement uses TRBV27 and TRBJ1-5, with D uncertain. Germline CDR1 reads MNHEY; CDR2 reads SMNVEV (reference sequence). Trimming removed 3 bases at V and 1 base at J, with 4 bases between. The CDR3 sequence is 13 residues long. This CDR3 is CASSLGSNQPQHF. DNA for the CDR3: TGTGCCAGCAGTTTGGGGAGCAATCAGCCCCAGCATTTT.

The J gene is TRBJ2-5, the V gene TRBV10-2; 13 positions match TRBD2. Trimming removed 2 bases from V and 2 bases from J; junction bases left unmatched: 2. The CDR3 has 16 amino acids. In germline, CDR1 is WSHSY, CDR2 SAAADI. The CDR3 sequence: CASSERTSGGQETQYF. CDR3 nucleotides: TGCGCCAGCAGTGAGAGGACTAGCGGGGGACAAGAGACCCAGTACTTC.

This clone came up once. The genes are TRBV27 and TRBJ2-5; the match to TRBD1 covers 10 bases. Germline CDR1 is MNHEY and CDR2 is SMNVEV (reference sequence). V lost 3 bases, J lost 2 bases, and 6 bases stayed unmatched. The CDR3 is 16 amino acids. In nucleotides, the CDR3 is TGTGCCAGCAGTTTGGGGACAGGGGCCTTACAAGAGACCCAGTACTTC. The encoded protein is CASSLGTGALQETQYF.

In DNA form, the CDR3 reads TGTGCCAGCAGGCCCAGGGCCGACACCGGGGAGCTGTTTTTT. Translation: CASRPRADTGELFF. The rearrangement joins TRBV13 to TRBJ2-2; weak D call: TRBD1 (5 bases). From germline, CDR1 is PRHDT and CDR2 FYEKMQ (reference sequence). The CDR3 contains 14 residues. V lost 6 bases and J lost 3, with 11 bases in between.